This T cell receptor (beta chain) was captured by sequencing in a study of response to subunit inactivated influenza vaccine. Findings of the study overall: Few additional T cells are recruited per seasonal influenza vaccination, authors suggested.

This clonotype was seen ten or more times. Antigen specificity is unknown. From the RT-PCR reads, TCRdb called clonotypes with MiXCR, one entry per CDR3 protein. The sample has some 500,000 distinct CDR3 sequences; about 25% are singletons. The sequences come from CD4+ T cells sorted from PBMCs, collected roughly 5 days after vaccination. This clonotype originated in a man aged 50 to 59 who received an inactivated influenza vaccine.

The CDR3 reads CASSTSLTSGNTIYF. The CDR3 DNA sequence: TGTGCCAGCAGTACCTCCTTGACGAGTGGAAACACCATATATTTT. V and J are TRBV12-3 or TRBV12-4 and TRBJ1-3; no definite D call. The CDR3 has 15 amino acids. The V and J ends lost 5 bases and 3 bases respectively, with 14 bases between them.